This T cell receptor beta chain was sequenced for a study of T-cell memory formation after mild COVID-19. Overall study: TCR clusters were mostly donor specific.

From germline, CDR1 is SGHRS and CDR2 YFSETQ. Germline trimming cut 2 bases from V and 5 bases from J; bases unmatched to any gene: 6. There are 14 residues in the CDR3. This clonotype was counted only a few times. The target antigen is unknown. Study outcomes and limitations: Contracting CD4+ clones sat mainly in CM and EM; CD8+ in EMRA. Later expanders leaned CD4+, whereas day 15 to 85 contracting clones were balanced CD4/CD8.

UMIs and sample barcodes were carried by the TCR alpha and TCR beta cDNA libraries that 5'RACE produced using constant-segment primers. TCRdb processed the 5' RACE reads anew with MiXCR; each CDR3 protein has one entry. The table has 110,000 or so distinct CDR3 sequences, about 18% seen once. This TCR was sampled from a man younger than 35 who had mild COVID-19 (a few samples of this study predate the infection). Cell type and time point are not known. Sequencing was performed on PBMCs or a T cell subset sorted from them (not recorded which). The rearrangement joins TRBV5-1 to TRBJ1-1, with 7 positions matching TRBD1. The CDR3 loop reads CASSLGGLETEAFF. In DNA form, the CDR3 reads TGCGCCAGCAGCTTAGGGGGCTTGGAGACTGAAGCTTTCTTT.